This is a list of T cell receptor beta chains from one sample in a study of molecular identifiers for immune sequencing clone quantification. TCRdb redid the calling of the PCR reads with MiXCR, one entry per CDR3 protein. The sample yields about 640,000 distinct CDR3 sequences, 20% seen once. The sample was naive CD8+ T cells from blood, with Jurkat cell RNA spiked in. Receptor source: a human donor in good health. Some libraries in this study had Jurkat cell RNA spiked in. The CDR3 runs from the conserved cysteine through the conserved F or W. A D gene is named only where the DNA matches it firmly. Size values are once, few and many counts, or a class for expanded clones, and some rows have none.

size,V,J,D,DNA,CDR3
few,TRBV28,TRBJ1-1,-,TGTGCCAGCAGTCTTCGGACGGTCATGAACACTGAAGCTTTCTTT,CASSLRTVMNTEAFF
many,TRBV6-5,TRBJ2-7,TRBD1,TGTGCCAGCAGTTCCACAGGGGAATGGAACGAGCAGTACTTC,CASSSTGEWNEQYF
many,TRBV28,TRBJ2-2,TRBD1,TGTGCCAGCACGGACAGGGTCCACACCGGGGAGCTGTTTTTT,CASTDRVHTGELFF
many,TRBV4-1,TRBJ2-2,-,TGCGCCAGCAGCCACGGACCGACGAACACCGGGGAGCTGTTTTTT,CASSHGPTNTGELFF
few,TRBV24-1,TRBJ2-1,-,TGTGCCACCAGTGATTTGCATGAGCAGTTCTTC,CATSDLHEQFF
many,TRBV20-1,TRBJ1-2,-,TGCAGTGCAAGGACAAGTTCTAACTATGGCTACACCTTC,CSARTSSNYGYTF
-,TRBV19,TRBJ2-2,-,TGTGCCAGTAGTATAGATGAAGGAGAGCGAGGGACCGGGGAGCTGTTTTTT,CASSIDEGERGTGELFF
few,TRBV19,TRBJ1-1,-,TGTGCCAGTAGTATAGGGACTTCCATGAACACTGAAGCTTTCTTT,CASSIGTSMNTEAFF
few,TRBV30,TRBJ2-7,TRBD2,TGTGCCTGGAGTGATGGGAGCGGGAGCTTATACGAGCAGTACTTC,CAWSDGSGSLYEQYF
-,TRBV27,TRBJ1-5,TRBD1,TGTGCCAGCAGTTTCACAGGGGGGAGTAATCAGCCCCAGCATTTT,CASSFTGGSNQPQHF
many,TRBV6-5,TRBJ2-1,-,TGTGCCAGCAGTTACCGCTCGAAGAGCTCCTACAATGAGCAGTTCTTC,CASSYRSKSSYNEQFF
-,TRBV7-9,TRBJ2-7,TRBD1,TGTGCCAGCAGCTCCCTGGACAGGGGAGGCTACGAGCAGTACTTC,CASSSLDRGGYEQYF
-,TRBV7-9,TRBJ2-5,-,TGTGCCAGCAGCTCCCCGTTGGGCGTCCAAGAGACCCAGTACTTC,CASSSPLGVQETQYF
many,TRBV20-1,TRBJ1-5,-,TGCAGTGCTAGAGATTGGCCAGCGGCTGATGTCAATCAGCCCCAGCATTTT,CSARDWPAADVNQPQHF
-,TRBV4-1,TRBJ1-2,-,TGCGCCAGCAGCCAAGACAGCTTCACCTATGGCTACACCTTC,CASSQDSFTYGYTF
few,TRBV4-3,TRBJ2-5,-,TGCGCCAGCAGCCAAGATAGAGGGGCGGTGGAGACCCAGTACTTC,CASSQDRGAVETQYF
-,TRBV15,TRBJ2-7,TRBD2,TGTGCCACCAGCAAATCGGGACTAGCGGGGGTCAACGAGCAGTACTTC,CATSKSGLAGVNEQYF
-,TRBV30,TRBJ1-2,-,TGTGCCTGGATGAGCTCCGGACAGCTCTGTGGCTACACCTTC,CAWMSSGQLCGYTF
many,TRBV19,TRBJ2-6,-,TGTGCCAGTAAGACACCCTACTACTCTGGGGCCAACGTCCTGACTTTC,CASKTPYYSGANVLTF
many,TRBV4-3,TRBJ1-1,-,TGCGCCAGCAGGACTAGGGGCAACACTGAAGCTTTCTTT,CASRTRGNTEAFF
few,TRBV12-3/TRBV12-4,TRBJ2-7,-,TGTGCCAGCAGTTTCGGAAAGGTACCTGGCTCCTACGAGCAGTACTTC,CASSFGKVPGSYEQYF
-,TRBV5-1,TRBJ1-1,TRBD1,TGCGCCAGCAGCTTGCCCTCGACAGGGCGAAACACTGGAGCTTTCTTT,CASSLPSTGRNTGAFF
many,TRBV29-1,TRBJ1-1,-,TGCAGCGTCAAGGCGGCACCCATTGAAGCTTTCTTT,CSVKAAPIEAFF
few,TRBV4-1,TRBJ2-7,-,TGCGCCAGCAGCCAAGAGCACAGGGAGTCCTACGAGCAGTACTTC,CASSQEHRESYEQYF
few,TRBV4-3,TRBJ2-2,-,TGCGCCAGCAGCCCAACGAACCCCGGGGAGCTGTTTTTT,CASSPTNPGELFF
few,TRBV4-1,TRBJ1-6,-,TGCGCCAGCAGCCAAGTTGTGGGGGCGCGGGATAATTCACCCCTCCACTTT,CASSQVVGARDNSPLHF
many,TRBV5-4,TRBJ2-7,TRBD2,TGTGCCAGCAGCTTGAGGGGAGGGCCCCCCTACGAGCAGTACTTC,CASSLRGGPPYEQYF
many,TRBV30,TRBJ2-1,TRBD2,TGTGCCTGGAGTCCCCCTAGCGGGAGCAATGAGCAGTTCTTC,CAWSPPSGSNEQFF
many,TRBV21-1,TRBJ2-2,-,TGTGCCAGCAGCAAAACCGGGACCACCGGGGAGCTGTTTTTT,CASSKTGTTGELFF
many,TRBV11-2,TRBJ2-3,TRBD2,TGTGCCAGCAGCGATGGGACTAGCGGGGGCCTCACAGATACGCAGTATTTT,CASSDGTSGGLTDTQYF
many,TRBV6-1,TRBJ2-7,-,TGTGCCAGCAGTGTTAGCGGACCCTACGAGCAGTACTTC,CASSVSGPYEQYF
many,TRBV19,TRBJ2-1,-,TGTGCCAGTAGGCCAGAAGGACGCAATGAGCAGTTCTTC,CASRPEGRNEQFF
-,TRBV20-1,TRBJ2-1,-,TGCAGTGCTATGAGAGTAAACGACAATGAGCGGTTCTTC,CSAMRVNDNERFF
many,TRBV7-9,TRBJ1-1,-,TGTGCCAGCTATAACGCGGGTAGATGGACTGAAGCTTTCTTT,CASYNAGRWTEAFF